The clone carrying this T cell receptor beta chain was counted only a few times. Its antigen is as yet unknown. The germline CDR1 and CDR2 sequences are DFQATT and SNEGSKA (reference sequence). The V and J ends lost 5 bases and 0 bases respectively, with 10 bases between them. The CDR3 runs to 13 residues. The sample is drawn from a study of regulatory T cells in long-lasting Graves disease. Study observations and caveats: Study of thyroid tissue was not done, with only peripheral blood studied.

Described time point: persistent/refractory GD, antithyroid drugs over 5 years with positive TRAb. RNA isolated from PBMCs was used to make the TCR library. The collection involved drawing 7.5 to 9.5 milliliters of peripheral blood into EDTA tubes. The authors built TCR beta libraries using iRepertoire HTBI primers and Arm-PCR of CDR3 regions. TCRdb called the multiplex PCR reads again in MiXCR, with one record for every CDR3 protein. The sample lists 450,000 or so distinct CDR3 sequences; less than 25% were seen once. The rearrangement joins TRBV20-1 to TRBJ2-5; D might be TRBD1 (6 bases). The clonotype was recovered from a female donor with Graves disease. The source was peripheral blood mononuclear cells (PBMCs), collected when the disease was refractory, from a patient treated with antithyroid drugs. CDR3 protein: CSAFRDNQETQYF. CDR3 coding DNA: TGCAGTGCTTTCAGGGACAACCAAGAGACCCAGTACTTC.